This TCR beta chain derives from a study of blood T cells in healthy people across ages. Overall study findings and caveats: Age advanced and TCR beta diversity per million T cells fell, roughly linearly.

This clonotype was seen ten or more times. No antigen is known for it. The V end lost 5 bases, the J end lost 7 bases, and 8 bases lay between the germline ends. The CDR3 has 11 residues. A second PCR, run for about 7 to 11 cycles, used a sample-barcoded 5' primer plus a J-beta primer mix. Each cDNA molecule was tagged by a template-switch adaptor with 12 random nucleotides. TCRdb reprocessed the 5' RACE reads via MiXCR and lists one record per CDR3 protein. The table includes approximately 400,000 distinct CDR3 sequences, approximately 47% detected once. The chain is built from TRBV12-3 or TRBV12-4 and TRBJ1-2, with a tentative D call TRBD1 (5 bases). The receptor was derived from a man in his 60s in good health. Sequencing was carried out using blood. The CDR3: CASSTGLGYTF. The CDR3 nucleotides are TGTGCCAGCAGTACAGGACTTGGCTACACCTTC.